One sample yielded the 5 T cell receptor beta chains listed below, sequenced in a study of blood T cells in healthy people across ages (dated by TCRdb to about 2015). The library was produced with 5' RACE. TCRdb records Illumina HiSeq 2500 as the sequencer. A second PCR of roughly 7 to 11 cycles was performed with a sample-barcoded 5' primer and a J-beta primer mix. TCRdb trimmed the raw reads at Q25, called clones with MiXCR and kept productive beta chains. When rows share a CDR3 protein, they turn into one entry using the most common DNA and genes. The sample records over 600,000 distinct CDR3 sequences, around 45% of which are singletons. The ten largest clones represent roughly 18% of the sample. Sequencing was done on a sample of blood. Receptors were obtained from a man older than 75 in good health.

This clonotype was found a few times. The gene calls are TRBV7-2 and TRBJ2-3; D possibly corresponds to TRBD2 (6 bases). The length of the CDR3 is 16 residues. Trimming took 1 base from V and 3 from J, leaving 14 bases between them. The germline V gene encodes CDR1 SGHTA and CDR2 FQGNSA. Here the CDR3 DNA reads TGTGCCAGCAGCTTAGTAGGGGTGGGGGGAACAGATACGCAGTATTTT. Amino acid sequence: CASSLVGVGGTDTQYF.

V and J are TRBV28 and TRBJ2-3, with TRBD2 matching over 11 bases. CDR1 and CDR2 from the germline V gene are MDHEN and SYDVKM. V lost 6 bases and J lost 4; bases outside the gene matches: 9. There are 16 residues in the CDR3. In nucleotides, the CDR3 is TGTGCCAGCAGACAAAGACTAGCGGGACCTTCAGATACGCAGTATTTT. Translating it yields CASRQRLAGPSDTQYF.

Only a few counts were recorded for this clonotype. The CDR3 loop reads CASSPQEGAGEQYF. In DNA, the CDR3 is TGCGCCAGCAGCCCTCAGGAGGGGGCAGGCGAGCAGTACTTC. This chain connects TRBV4-1 to TRBJ2-5; perhaps TRBD1 as D (7 bases). Gene TRBJ2-7 matches the end of the DNA better, so the J call may be wrong. This CDR3 has 14 amino acids. The germline gives CDR1 MGHRA, CDR2 YSYEKL.

This clonotype was observed a handful of times. V usage is TRBV7-2 and J usage is TRBJ2-7; D not resolved. This CDR3 is 15 amino acids long. The ends were cut back, 5 bases at V and 7 bases at J, with 21 bases in the middle. Per the germline V gene, CDR1 is SGHTA and CDR2 is FQGNSA. The CDR3 loop is CASSLKTAHYQEQYF. CDR3 DNA sequence: TGTGCCAGCAGCCTTAAAACCGCCCATTACCAGGAGCAGTACTTC.

J is TRBJ2-7 and V is TRBV29-1; a weak D match, TRBD2 (5 bases). The germline gives CDR1 SQVTM, CDR2 ANQGSEA. Trimming shortened V by 4 bases and J by 2 bases, and 9 bases separated the two germline ends. CDR3 length equals 12 residues. CDR3 nucleotide sequence: TGCAGCGTTGGAGGGTCCCCCTACGAGCAGTACTTC. This encodes CSVGGSPYEQYF.